This T cell receptor (beta chain) was recovered during a study of blood T cell repertoires in COVID-19. The overall study: Nucleic acid was either cDNA or gDNA, and it came from T cells, B-cell-depleted T cells, or PBMCs.

Original handling: Reference gene primers were amplified, and this amplification served to estimate nucleated cell counts. Data came from immunoSEQ multiplex PCR; TCRdb stores just in-frame clones and leaves some out. V, J and clone size were drawn from that table, and D and trimming were deduced from the DNA. Among 140,000 to 150,000 clones listed, approximately 80% were seen once. This clonotype was sampled from a human donor in a cohort sampled during active COVID-19. Sequenced sample: peripheral blood.

Here the CDR3 reads CASSVTTGIDEQFF. CDR3 sequence (DNA): TGTGCCAGCAGTGTTACTACCGGTATCGATGAGCAGTTCTTC. This sequence joins TRBV2 and TRBJ2-1; D uncertain. The CDR3 is 14 residues long. Trimming shortened V by 4 bases and J by 8 bases, and 15 bases separated the two germline ends. Per germline, CDR1 SNHLY and CDR2 FYNNEI. Using reference TRBV2 and TRBJ2-1 for the parts outside the CDR3, the full variable domain is EPEVTQTPSHQVTQMGQEVILRCVPISNHLYFYWYRQILGQKVEFLVSFYNNEISEKSEIFDDQFSVERPDGSNFTLKIRSTKLEDSAMYFCASSVTTGIDEQFFGPGTRLTVL.